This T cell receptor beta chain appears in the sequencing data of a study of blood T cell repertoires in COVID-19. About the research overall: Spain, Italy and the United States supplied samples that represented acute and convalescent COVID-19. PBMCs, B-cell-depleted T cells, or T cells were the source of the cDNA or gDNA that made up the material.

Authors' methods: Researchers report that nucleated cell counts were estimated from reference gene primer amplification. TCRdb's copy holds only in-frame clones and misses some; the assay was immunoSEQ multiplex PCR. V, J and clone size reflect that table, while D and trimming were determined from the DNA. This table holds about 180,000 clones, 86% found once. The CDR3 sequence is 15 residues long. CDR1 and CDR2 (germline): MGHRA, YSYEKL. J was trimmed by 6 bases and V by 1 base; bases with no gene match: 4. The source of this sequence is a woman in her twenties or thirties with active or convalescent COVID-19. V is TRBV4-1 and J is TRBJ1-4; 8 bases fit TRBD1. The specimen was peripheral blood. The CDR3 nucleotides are TGCGCCAGCAGCCAAGTTCCAGGGGGCGATGAAAAACTGTTTTTT. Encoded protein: CASSQVPGGDEKLFF.